This T cell receptor beta chain stems from a study of T cells after yellow fever vaccination. Comments on this clonotype: Its antigen is as yet unknown.

Findings and caveats of the study: Clonotypes shared by both compartments, CD4 and CD8, made up a small share. Most primary-vaccination clones reappeared after the booster (approximately 95% CD4, approximately 88% CD8). When the response was secondary, it was weaker but reached its peak faster, day 5 versus 15.

Template-switching 5'RACE yielded the TCR cDNA; a universal primer site and UMIs were added in the process. TCRdb analysed the 5' RACE reads with MiXCR anew, one entry per CDR3 protein. The table includes some 120,000 distinct CDR3 sequences, 8.9% detected once. Sample: CD8+ T cells sorted from PBMCs, taken on the day of the yellow fever booster vaccination. This TCR derives from a man aged 18 to 29 who received the YFV17D yellow fever vaccine.

DNA for the CDR3: TGTGCCAGCAGCCCGGCCTATTCTCCCGTTCGGGGGAATCAGCCCCAGCATTTT. It translates to CASSPAYSPVRGNQPQHF. The chain uses TRBV4-2 and TRBJ1-5, with a possible D match to TRBD1 (5 bases). V lost 4 bases and J 4 bases, leaving 23 bases between the germline ends. CDR3 size: 18 residues. CDR1 is LGHNA and CDR2 is YNFKEQ in the germline V gene.